This T cell receptor (beta chain) was sequenced during a study of blood T cell repertoires in COVID-19. Study-level background: PBMCs, B-cell-depleted T cells, or T cells were the source of the cDNA or gDNA that made up the material.

Methods used by the authors: Amplification from reference gene primers served as the basis for estimated nucleated cell counts. Assay: immunoSEQ multiplex PCR; the TCRdb copy retains only in-frame clones and omits some. V and J calls plus clone size are reproduced from that table; the DNA served to infer D and trimming. The sample shows about 230,000 clones, approximately 82% of them seen only once. Germline lookup yields CDR1 MGHRA and CDR2 YSYEKL. The J segment lost 9 bases and the V segment lost 5 bases, leaving 8 bases of the junction unmatched. The CDR3 has 15 amino acids. This receptor was identified in a man older than 75 with acute or convalescent COVID-19. The chain uses TRBV4-1 and TRBJ1-6; TRBD1 matches 9 bases. Sequenced: peripheral blood. CDR3 sequence (DNA): TGCGCCAGCAGCTGGGGACAGGGCCTTAGTTCACCCCTCCACTTT. It yields the protein CASSWGQGLSSPLHF.